These 27 T cell receptor beta chains share one sample of origin, sequenced in a study of blood T cell repertoires in COVID-19. Repertoires were generated with immunoSEQ multiplex PCR, while TCRdb's copy carries only in-frame clones and drops some. The sample contains more than 300,000 clones, around nine tenths of which appear only once. Sequencing was performed on PBMCs or T cells enriched from blood (not recorded which). The source of these receptors is a woman aged 18-29 years who had recovered from COVID-19.

The chain uses TRBV4-2 and TRBJ1-2; possible D gene TRBD1, 6 bases. From germline, CDR1 is LGHNA and CDR2 YNFKEQ. V gave up 3 bases and J gave up 1 base, with 12 bases separating them. This CDR3 has 15 amino acids. The CDR3 DNA reads as TGTGCCAGCAGCCAGGAAAGGGGGAATAACTATGGCTACACCTTC. It is translated as CASSQERGNNYGYTF.

The chain has TRBV5-6 and TRBJ2-7, with D perhaps TRBD1 (5 bases). The CDR3 runs to 15 residues. Trimming pared 1 base from V and 4 bases from J, leaving 15 bases between. CDR1 SGHDT and CDR2 YYEEEE come from the germline V gene. The CDR3 region has the DNA TGTGCCAGCAGCTTGTTGAGGCCAGGGCGATACGAGCAGTACTTC. Its translation is CASSLLRPGRYEQYF.

The chain combines TRBV29-1 with TRBJ2-3; D might be TRBD1 (6 bases). CDR1 SQVTM and CDR2 ANQGSEA come from the germline V gene. This CDR3 has 12 residues. With 4 bases removed from V and 3 bases from J, the gap between germline ends came to 8 bases. The CDR3 DNA sequence: TGCAGCGTTGTACAGGGTACAGATACGCAGTATTTT. Its protein product is CSVVQGTDTQYF.

The V and J genes are TRBV27 and TRBJ2-3, with D perhaps TRBD1 (6 bases). In germline, CDR1 is MNHEY, CDR2 SMNVEV (reference sequence). V lost 7 bases to trimming and J lost 5 bases, with 10 bases between them. The CDR3 has 12 amino acids. CDR3 amino acids: CASTSQGDTQYF. The CDR3 DNA reads as TGTGCCAGCACCTCACAGGGAGATACGCAGTATTTT.

This chain uses TRBV30 with TRBJ1-6, with D uncertain. Per the germline V gene, CDR1 is GTSNPN and CDR2 is SVGIG (reference sequence). The V end lost 2 bases, the J end lost 10 bases, and 12 bases lay between the germline ends. The CDR3 is 13 amino acids. CDR3 sequence reads: CAWSLQSTSPLHF. CDR3 coding DNA: TGTGCCTGGAGTCTACAGTCCACCTCACCCCTCCACTTT. Full variable domain (rest looked up from reference TRBV30 and TRBJ1-6): SQTIHQWPATLVQPVGSPLSLECTVEGTSNPNLYWYRQAAGRGLQLLFYSVGIGQISSEVPQNLSASRPQDRQFILSSKKLLLSDSGFYLCAWSLQSTSPLHFGNGTRLTVT.

The gene calls are TRBV12-5 and TRBJ1-5; D unresolved. The germline V and J ends were trimmed by 6 bases and 4 bases, with 13 bases remaining between them. The CDR3 has 14 amino acids. From germline, CDR1 is LGHNT and CDR2 FRNRAP. The CDR3 DNA follows: TGTGCTAGTGGCCCCGGGAGAGAAAATCAGCCCCAGCATTTT. It translates to CASGPGRENQPQHF.

The V gene is TRBV10-3, the J gene TRBJ2-7, with 9 bases identical to TRBD1. The CDR3 contains 14 residues. The V and J ends lost 8 bases and 5 bases, in that order; junction bases with no gene match: 10. Germline V CDR1 and CDR2: ENHRY, SYGVKD. The CDR3 is CAIGRQGVEDEQYF. The CDR3 region has the DNA TGTGCCATCGGTAGACAGGGGGTGGAGGACGAGCAGTACTTC.

The J gene is TRBJ1-1, the V gene TRBV19; 12 bases align to TRBD1. The CDR3 spans 16 residues. Looked up from germline, CDR1 is LNHDA and CDR2 is SQIVND (reference sequence). The ends lost 5 bases at V and 3 bases at J; junction bases unmatched: 7. The CDR3 region is CASSPPGQGAHTEAFF. The DNA of the CDR3 is TGTGCCAGTAGTCCTCCGGGACAGGGGGCGCACACTGAAGCTTTCTTT.

The V gene is TRBV30, the J gene TRBJ1-6; 7 bases are shared with TRBD1. The ends lost 2 bases at V and 5 bases at J; junction bases unmatched: 6. The germline CDR1 and CDR2 sequences are GTSNPN and SVGIG (reference sequence). The CDR3 is 15 residues long. CDR3 sequence (DNA): TGTGCCTGGAGTCCTGGTGACAGGGATAATTCACCCCTCCACTTT. It encodes CAWSPGDRDNSPLHF.

The chain recombines TRBV11-2 with TRBJ1-1; TRBD1 is a possible D gene (6 bases). This CDR3 is built from 13 residues. CDR1 and CDR2 from the germline V gene are SGHAT and FQNNGV. V lost 1 base to trimming and J lost 6 bases, with 9 bases between them. The CDR3 sequence: CASSLGGGAEAFF. The CDR3 region has the DNA TGTGCCAGCAGCTTAGGAGGGGGTGCTGAAGCTTTCTTT.

V usage is TRBV4-1 and J usage is TRBJ1-5, with a weak D call TRBD1 (5 bases). Germline CDR1 is MGHRA and CDR2 is YSYEKL. The CDR3 is made up of 16 amino acids. Trimming pared 2 bases from V and 2 bases from J, leaving 13 bases between. The CDR3 DNA reads TGCGCCAGCAGCCAAAGTTGGGCCAGGGGCAATCAGCCCCAGCATTTT. Protein sequence: CASSQSWARGNQPQHF.

As concerns this clone: Other DNA sequences within the sample encode an identical CDR3. The CDR3 region has the DNA TGTGCCAGCAGCTCGCAGGGCAATGAGCAGTTCTTC. Amino acids: CASSSQGNEQFF. J is TRBJ2-1 and V is TRBV7-3, with D tentatively TRBD1 (5 bases). Trimming pared 4 bases from V and 6 bases from J, leaving 7 bases between. The germline gives CDR1 SGHTA, CDR2 FQGTGA. This CDR3 spans 12 amino acids.

The CDR3 loop is CASSFTDWNTEAFF. DNA for the CDR3: TGTGCCAGCAGCTTTACGGACTGGAACACTGAAGCTTTCTTT. The chain combines TRBV5-6 with TRBJ1-1; D ambiguous. This CDR3 contains 14 residues. V was clipped by 2 bases and J by 1 base, with 9 bases between them. The germline CDR1 and CDR2 sequences are SGHDT and YYEEEE.

The rearrangement joins TRBV29-1 to TRBJ1-1, with 9 bases aligning to TRBD1. This CDR3 contains 14 residues. Germline loops: CDR1 SQVTM, CDR2 ANQGSEA. Trimming removed 2 bases from V and 5 bases from J; junction bases left unmatched: 6. CDR3: CSVERTGVRTEAFF. DNA of the CDR3: TGCAGCGTTGAACGGACAGGGGTGAGGACTGAAGCTTTCTTT.

The V gene is TRBV29-1, the J gene TRBJ2-7; no definite D call. The CDR3 is made up of 12 amino acids. Germline V CDR1 and CDR2: SQVTM, ANQGSEA. Trimming stripped 1 base from V and 0 bases from J, with 4 bases between. The CDR3 protein is CSVEASSYEQYF. CDR3 coding DNA: TGCAGCGTTGAAGCGAGCTCCTACGAGCAGTACTTC.

The chain combines TRBV5-1 with TRBJ2-3; possible D gene TRBD1, 6 bases. Per the germline V gene, CDR1 is SGHRS and CDR2 is YFSETQ. Trimming stripped 0 bases from V and 0 bases from J, with 8 bases between. CDR3 length: 15 residues. CDR3 sequence (DNA): TGCGCCAGCAGCTTGGTGGGGGCAAGCACAGATACGCAGTATTTT. Residues: CASSLVGASTDTQYF. The full variable domain, in which reference TRBV5-1 and TRBJ2-3 provide the parts outside the CDR3, is KAGVTQTPRYLIKTRGQQVTLSCSPISGHRSVSWYQQTPGQGLQFLFEYFSETQRNKGNFPGRFSGRQFSNSRSEMNVSTLELGDSALYLCASSLVGASTDTQYFGPGTRLTVL.

In this sample, this clone turned up once. The chain links TRBV6-5 to TRBJ2-2, with 7 bases lining up with TRBD2. CDR3 length: 13 residues. J was trimmed by 0 bases and V by 8 bases; bases with no gene match: 0. Germline CDR1 reads MNHEY; CDR2 reads SVGAGI. The CDR3 DNA sequence: TGTGCCAGCGGGGGGGCGAACACCGGGGAGCTGTTTTTT. Translation: CASGGANTGELFF.

Points on this clone: One end of the junction does not line up with germline, which may come from a read error. J is TRBJ1-1 and V is TRBV20-1; the D is unclear. The CDR3 loop spans 9 amino acids. Looked up from germline, CDR1 is DFQATT and CDR2 is SNEGSKA (reference sequence). CDR3 nucleotide sequence: TGCAGTACCCCCCCCGACCCAGGCTTT. Translated, it gives CSTPPDPGF.

The V call is TRBV7-3, the J call TRBJ2-7; 9 nucleotides agree with TRBD1. Trimming took 2 bases from V and 5 from J; bases not matched to a gene: 7. This CDR3 has 15 residues. The germline gives CDR1 SGHTA, CDR2 FQGTGA. The CDR3 nucleotides read TGTGCCAGCAGCTTAGCCGGGACAGGGACTCACGAGCAGTACTTC. Its protein product is CASSLAGTGTHEQYF.

V is TRBV2 and J is TRBJ1-6; 7 nucleotides align to TRBD1. Germline V CDR1 and CDR2: SNHLY, FYNNEI. CDR3 length: 15 amino acids. Trimming cost V 3 bases and J 9 bases; bases outside gene matches: 8. CDR3 in amino acids: CASSEGRGPGSPLHF. Here the CDR3 DNA reads TGTGCCAGCAGTGAGGGAAGGGGGCCTGGTTCACCCCTCCACTTT.

This rearrangement joins TRBV15 to TRBJ2-2; TRBD1 is a possible D gene (6 bases). Germline values: CDR1 LNHNV, CDR2 YYDKDF (reference sequence). The CDR3 is 16 residues long. V lost 0 bases and J 3 bases, leaving 11 bases between the germline ends. The CDR3 spells CATSREQGWDTGELFF. The DNA of the CDR3 is TGTGCCACCAGCAGAGAACAGGGCTGGGACACCGGGGAGCTGTTTTTT.

This chain links TRBV19 with TRBJ2-7; 7 bases fit TRBD1. V dropped 5 bases and J dropped 2; count of bases not matched to a gene: 12. CDR1 is LNHDA, CDR2 SQIVND, per germline (reference sequence). This CDR3 spans 16 amino acids. In nucleotides, the CDR3 is TGTGCCAGTAGTGGAGTACCGGGACAGTCAACCTACGAGCAGTACTTC. It codes for CASSGVPGQSTYEQYF.

CDR3 amino acids: CASSPEGGAYNEQFF. Here the CDR3 DNA reads TGTGCCAGCTCACCAGAAGGGGGGGCGTACAATGAGCAGTTCTTC. This rearrangement joins TRBV18 to TRBJ2-1, with TRBD2 as a possible D gene (7 bases). Deletions cut 2 bases from V and 4 bases from J, with 12 bases between. This CDR3 is 15 amino acids long. Germline V lookup: CDR1 KGHSH, CDR2 LQKENI. Full variable domain (missing parts from reference TRBV18 and TRBJ2-1): NAGVMQNPRHLVRRRGQEARLRCSPMKGHSHVYWYRQLPEEGLKFMVYLQKENIIDESGMPKERFSAEFPKEGPSILRIQQVVRGDSAAYFCASSPEGGAYNEQFFGPGTRLTVL.

The J gene is TRBJ1-1, the V gene TRBV5-1; the match to TRBD1 covers 7 bases. This CDR3 spans 13 amino acids. Germline CDR1 is SGHRS and CDR2 is YFSETQ. V was pared by 0 bases and J by 7 bases, with 3 bases of the junction left unmatched. CDR3 region: CASSLDRGIEAFF. The DNA of the CDR3 is TGCGCCAGCAGCTTGGACAGGGGAATTGAAGCTTTCTTT.

Concerning this clone: This sample includes further DNA sequences coding for the same CDR3. V and J are TRBV19 and TRBJ2-7, with TRBD1 as a possible D gene (6 bases). Trimming took off 7 bases at V and 2 bases at J, with 15 bases between the two ends. The CDR3 spans 14 residues. The germline V gene encodes CDR1 LNHDA and CDR2 SQIVND (reference sequence). CDR3 bases: TGTGCCAGTACCCCTGGGCAGGGGACCTACGAGCAGTACTTC. Protein sequence: CASTPGQGTYEQYF. The full variable domain, completed using reference TRBV19 and TRBJ2-7, is DGGITQSPKYLFRKEGQNVTLSCEQNLNHDAMYWYRQDPGQGLRLIYYSQIVNDFQKGDIAEGYSVSREKKESFPLTVTSAQKNPTAFYLCASTPGQGTYEQYFGPGTRLTVT.

The DNA of the CDR3 is TGTGCCAGCGTCGGGGTTGGTAATTCACCCCTCCACTTT. Translating gives CASVGVGNSPLHF. This sequence joins TRBV6-5 and TRBJ1-6; D gene uncertain. V was clipped by 8 bases and J by 6 bases, with 11 bases between them. The germline V gene encodes CDR1 MNHEY and CDR2 SVGAGI. The CDR3 loop spans 13 amino acids.

The J gene is TRBJ1-5, the V gene TRBV12-3 or TRBV12-4; 8 bases are a match to TRBD1. Germline trimming cut 6 bases from V and 6 bases from J; bases unmatched to any gene: 4. The length of the CDR3 is 13 residues. DNA of the CDR3: TGTGCCAGCAGCCTCAGGGGGCTTCAGCCCCAGCATTTT. Translating it yields CASSLRGLQPQHF.